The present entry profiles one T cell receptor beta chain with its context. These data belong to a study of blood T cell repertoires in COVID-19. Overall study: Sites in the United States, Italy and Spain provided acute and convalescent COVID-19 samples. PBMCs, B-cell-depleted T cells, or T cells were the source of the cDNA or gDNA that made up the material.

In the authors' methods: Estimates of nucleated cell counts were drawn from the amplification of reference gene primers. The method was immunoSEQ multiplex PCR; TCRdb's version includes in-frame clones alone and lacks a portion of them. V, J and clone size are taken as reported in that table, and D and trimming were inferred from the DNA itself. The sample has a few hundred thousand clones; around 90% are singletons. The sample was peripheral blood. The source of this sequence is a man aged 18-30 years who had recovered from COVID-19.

CDR3 sequence reads: CASRVDRGNEKLFF. The CDR3, as DNA: TGTGCCAGCAGGGTAGACAGGGGTAATGAAAAACTGTTTTTT. The V call is TRBV6-5, the J call TRBJ1-4, with 8 bases lining up with TRBD1. Germline CDR1 MNHEY, CDR2 SVGAGI. Germline trimming cut 6 bases from V and 4 bases from J; bases unmatched to any gene: 4. The CDR3 extends over 14 amino acids.